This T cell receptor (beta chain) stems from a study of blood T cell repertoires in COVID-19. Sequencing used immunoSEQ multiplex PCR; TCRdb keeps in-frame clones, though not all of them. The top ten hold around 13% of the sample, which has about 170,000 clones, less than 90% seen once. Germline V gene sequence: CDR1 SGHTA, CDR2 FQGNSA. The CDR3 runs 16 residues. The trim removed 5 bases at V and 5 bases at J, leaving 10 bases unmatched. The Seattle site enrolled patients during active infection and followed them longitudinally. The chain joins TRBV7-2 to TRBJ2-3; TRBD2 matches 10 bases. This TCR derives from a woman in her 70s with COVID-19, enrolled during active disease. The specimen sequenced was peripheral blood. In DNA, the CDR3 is TGTGCCAGCAGCCCGAGGACTAGCGGTCTCCAAGATACGCAGTATTTT. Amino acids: CASSPRTSGLQDTQYF.